This T cell receptor (beta chain) came from a study of CD8 T cells in ankylosing spondylitis. Study results and limitations: Earlier authors reported some of these motif variants in reactive arthritis synovial fluid and blood. Disease-linked clones were reportedly significantly enriched in matched ankylosing spondylitis synovial fluid.

This clonotype was counted many times. Its antigen is undetermined. With molecular barcodes, quantitative 5'-RACE was used to make the TCR beta libraries. A single record per CDR3 protein comes from TCRdb applying MiXCR to the 5' RACE reads. The sample shows around 99,000 distinct CDR3 sequences, about 9% of them seen only once. The TCR sequence derives from a male donor with ankylosing spondylitis or in good health (not recorded which). The sample taken for sequencing was blood, either unsorted or a sorted T cell fraction (not recorded which).

The chain's CDR3 is CASSLPGENTEAFF. The CDR3 nucleotides read TGCGCCAGCAGCTTGCCAGGTGAGAACACTGAAGCTTTCTTT. This chain connects TRBV5-1 to TRBJ1-1, with unresolved D. This CDR3 comprises 14 residues. With 1 base removed from V and 1 base from J, the gap between germline ends came to 8 bases. The V gene's germline CDR1 is SGHRS and CDR2 YFSETQ.